Below, one T cell receptor (beta chain) is given with its context. This sample was taken from a study of blood T cells in healthy people across ages. Trimming cost V 3 bases and J 10 bases, with 10 bases left between them. This CDR3 has 12 amino acids. The germline gives CDR1 MDHEN, CDR2 SYDVKM. A second roughly 6 to 11 cycle PCR used barcoded and J-beta primers. TCRdb passed the 5' RACE reads through MiXCR, listing each CDR3 protein once. The sample holds about 1 million distinct CDR3 sequences, 40% to 50% seen once. This clonotype was sampled from a woman aged 55-70 years in good health. The chain joins TRBV28 to TRBJ2-1, with D perhaps TRBD2 (5 bases). Sequencing was done on a sample of blood. The CDR3 region has the DNA TGTGCCAGCAGTTTCGGGGAGCCGGAGCAGTTCTTC. This sequence encodes CASSFGEPEQFF.